Listed below are T cell receptor beta chains from one sample, sequenced in a study of T cell responses to AZD1222 COVID-19 vaccine. Some clones are missing from TCRdb's copy, which holds only in-frame ones; the method was immunoSEQ multiplex PCR. The sample carries about 85,000 clones, 85% to 90% recorded once. Here the sequenced sample was peripheral blood, taken on day 0 of MenACWY control vaccination. Receptors were obtained from an adult in good health. Each CDR3 is given with its conserved first and last residue. The D gene is left open where the match is weak. Size is omitted from some rows. Given values are once, few, many or a class for expanded clones.

CDR3: CASSRTSGGLFYNEQFF; DNA: TGTGCCAGCAGCCGGACTAGCGGGGGCCTTTTTTACAATGAGCAGTTCTTC; V: TRBV3-1/TRBV3-2; size: once; D: TRBD2; J: TRBJ2-1
CDR3: CASSPTASGGLDTQYF; DNA: TGTGCCAGCAGCCCAACCGCTAGCGGGGGGCTAGATACGCAGTATTTT; V: TRBV7-2; size: -; D: TRBD2; J: TRBJ2-3
CDR3: CASSSGPGTGEEKLFF; DNA: TGTGCCAGCAGTTCCGGCCCTGGGACAGGGGAGGAAAAACTGTTTTTT; V: TRBV6-5; size: many; D: TRBD1; J: TRBJ1-4
CDR3: CASTIFRVQPQHF; DNA: TGCGCCAGCACTATTTTTAGGGTCCAGCCCCAGCATTTT; V: TRBV5-1; size: once; D: -; J: TRBJ1-5
CDR3: CASSIGDRSTDTQYF; DNA: TGTGCCAGTAGTATAGGGGACAGAAGCACAGATACGCAGTATTTT; V: TRBV19; size: -; D: TRBD1; J: TRBJ2-3
CDR3: CASSQDQGGGRSYEQYF; DNA: TGTGCCAGCAGCCAAGATCAGGGCGGGGGGCGCTCCTACGAGCAGTACTTC; V: TRBV4-2; size: -; D: TRBD2; J: TRBJ2-7
CDR3: CATSRDLGEAGNTIYF; DNA: TGTGCCACCAGCAGAGATCTGGGGGAAGCTGGAAACACCATATATTTT; V: TRBV15; size: -; D: -; J: TRBJ1-3
CDR3: CAISEGFRLVTAPGGNQPQHF; DNA: TGTGCCATCAGTGAAGGTTTTAGGTTGGTTACAGCCCCCGGGGGCAATCAGCCCCAGCATTTT; V: TRBV10-3; size: -; D: -; J: TRBJ1-5
CDR3: CASSGDYGYTF; DNA: TGTGCCAGTAGCGGGGACTATGGCTACACCTTC; V: TRBV19; size: -; D: -; J: TRBJ1-2
CDR3: CAWSKRSYNSPLHF; DNA: TGTGCCTGGTCCAAGAGGAGTTATAATTCACCCCTCCACTTT; V: TRBV30; size: few; D: -; J: TRBJ1-6
CDR3: CASSATNKGEKLFF; DNA: TGTGCCAGCAGCGCCACCAACAAGGGTGAAAAACTGTTTTTT; V: TRBV9; size: -; D: -; J: TRBJ1-4
CDR3: CASSGGGWTGAFVQPQHF; DNA: TGTGCCAGTAGTGGGGGCGGCTGGACAGGGGCCTTCGTTCAGCCCCAGCATTTT; V: TRBV19; size: -; D: TRBD1; J: TRBJ1-5
CDR3: CSVEELGAREKLFF; DNA: TGCAGCGTTGAGGAGCTTGGGGCTCGGGAAAAACTGTTTTTT; V: TRBV29-1; size: -; D: -; J: TRBJ1-4
CDR3: CASSEGGTGVASLHF; DNA: TGTGCCAGCAGTGAAGGGGGGACAGGGGTCGCCTCCCTCCACTTT; V: TRBV6-1; size: once; D: TRBD1; J: TRBJ1-6
CDR3: CASSQDGVSDTQYF; DNA: TGCGCCAGCAGCCAAGACGGGGTCTCAGATACGCAGTATTTT; V: TRBV4-3; size: -; D: -; J: TRBJ2-3
CDR3: CASSRGWATSGPTDTQYF; DNA: TGTGCCAGCAGTCGGGGGTGGGCCACTAGCGGCCCCACAGATACGCAGTATTTT; V: TRBV27; size: few; D: TRBD2; J: TRBJ2-3
CDR3: CASSSRTQETQYF; DNA: TGTGCCAGCAGTTCCCGCACCCAAGAGACCCAGTACTTC; V: TRBV7-2; size: -; D: -; J: TRBJ2-5
CDR3: CASSLLPGTGELFF; DNA: TGTGCCAGCAGCTTACTTCCGGGTACCGGGGAGCTGTTTTTT; V: TRBV7-3; size: -; D: -; J: TRBJ2-2
CDR3: CAISESGTGLRGNQPQHF; DNA: TGTGCCATCAGTGAGTCCGGGACAGGGCTCAGAGGCAATCAGCCCCAGCATTTT; V: TRBV10-3; size: -; D: TRBD1; J: TRBJ1-5
CDR3: CASSSGGWTGELFF; DNA: TGCGCCAGCAGCTCCGGAGGGTGGACCGGGGAGCTGTTTTTT; V: TRBV5-1; size: once; D: -; J: TRBJ2-2
CDR3: CASSSGLKGNYEQYF; DNA: TGTGCCAGCAGTTCAGGACTTAAGGGGAACTACGAGCAGTACTTC; V: TRBV28; size: -; D: -; J: TRBJ2-7
CDR3: CASRDRAFNQPQHF; DNA: TGTGCCAGCCGGGACAGGGCTTTCAATCAGCCCCAGCATTTT; V: TRBV19; size: -; D: TRBD1; J: TRBJ1-5
CDR3: CATSEDRYNQPQHF; DNA: TGTGCCACCAGCGAAGACAGATACAATCAGCCCCAGCATTTT; V: TRBV15; size: once; D: -; J: TRBJ1-5
CDR3: CASSFRTRSSYEQYF; DNA: TGTGCCAGCAGCTTCCGGACTAGGAGCTCCTACGAGCAGTACTTC; V: TRBV7-2; size: -; D: TRBD2; J: TRBJ2-7
CDR3: CASSLNVGLAGGSGELFF; DNA: TGTGCCAGCAGTTTAAATGTTGGACTAGCGGGGGGGTCCGGGGAGCTGTTTTTT; V: TRBV28; size: once; D: TRBD2; J: TRBJ2-2
CDR3: CSVAGTGTGATNEKLFF; DNA: TGCAGCGTGGCCGGGACAGGGACCGGGGCGACTAATGAAAAACTGTTTTTT; V: TRBV29-1; size: -; D: TRBD1; J: TRBJ1-4
CDR3: CASSFSGGANEQFF; DNA: TGTGCCAGCAGCTTTAGCGGGGGGGCGAATGAGCAGTTCTTC; V: TRBV13; size: -; D: TRBD2; J: TRBJ2-1
CDR3: CASSPRGPDEQYF; DNA: TGTGCCAGCAGCCCCCGAGGCCCCGACGAGCAGTACTTC; V: TRBV6-2/TRBV6-3; size: -; D: -; J: TRBJ2-7
CDR3: CASSPLAGNEQFF; DNA: TGTGCCAGCAGTCCACTAGCTGGCAATGAGCAGTTCTTC; V: TRBV12-3/TRBV12-4; size: -; D: -; J: TRBJ2-1
CDR3: CAWAQERKGQPQHF; DNA: TGTGCCTGGGCCCAAGAACGAAAAGGTCAGCCCCAGCATTTT; V: TRBV30; size: -; D: -; J: TRBJ1-5
CDR3: CAWSRNSNQPQHF; DNA: TGTGCCTGGAGTAGAAATAGCAATCAGCCCCAGCATTTT; V: TRBV30; size: once; D: -; J: TRBJ1-5
CDR3: CASSHLGGQGGTEAFF; DNA: TGTGCCAGCAGTCACTTAGGGGGACAGGGGGGCACTGAAGCTTTCTTT; V: TRBV3-1/TRBV3-2; size: -; D: TRBD1; J: TRBJ1-1
CDR3: CASSSISLVPDTQYF; DNA: TGTGCCAGTAGTTCGATCTCTCTAGTACCAGATACGCAGTATTTT; V: TRBV19; size: -; D: -; J: TRBJ2-3
CDR3: CSAETADTQYF; DNA: TGCAGTGCTGAGACAGCGGATACGCAGTATTTT; V: TRBV20-1; size: few; D: -; J: TRBJ2-3
CDR3: CASSYGARNSPLHF; DNA: TGTGCCAGCAGCTACGGTGCCCGTAATTCACCCCTCCACTTT; V: TRBV3-1/TRBV3-2; size: -; D: -; J: TRBJ1-6
CDR3: CATSIEDYGYTF; DNA: TGTGCCACCAGCATTGAGGATTACGGCTACACCTTC; V: TRBV15; size: -; D: -; J: TRBJ1-2
CDR3: CASDGGSSPLHF; DNA: TGTGCCAGCGACGGGGGAAGCTCACCCCTCCACTTT; V: TRBV30; size: once; D: -; J: TRBJ1-6
CDR3: CASIPFFQGQGKTQYF; DNA: TGTGCCAGCATCCCGTTTTTCCAGGGACAGGGAAAGACCCAGTACTTC; V: TRBV5-6; size: -; D: TRBD1; J: TRBJ2-5
CDR3: CASSHGTANYGYTF; DNA: TGTGCCAGCAGCCACGGGACAGCTAACTATGGCTACACCTTC; V: TRBV28; size: -; D: TRBD1; J: TRBJ1-2
CDR3: CAISDPGTGDYNEQFF; DNA: TGTGCCATCAGTGATCCCGGGACTGGGGACTACAATGAGCAGTTCTTC; V: TRBV10-3; size: -; D: -; J: TRBJ2-1
CDR3: CATSDFSRAGTDTQYF; DNA: TGTGCCACCAGTGATTTCAGCAGGGCGGGGACAGATACGCAGTATTTT; V: TRBV24-1; size: once; D: -; J: TRBJ2-3
CDR3: CASSQLWGGGNSPLHF; DNA: TGCGCCAGCAGCCAGCTATGGGGGGGTGGTAATTCACCCCTCCACTTT; V: TRBV4-3; size: -; D: -; J: TRBJ1-6
CDR3: CASSLGGGYGYTF; DNA: TGTGCCAGCAGTTTAGGGGGCGGCTATGGCTACACCTTC; V: TRBV27; size: -; D: -; J: TRBJ1-2
CDR3: CASSSDRARMDTEAFF; DNA: TGCGCCAGCAGCTCGGACAGGGCCAGGATGGACACTGAAGCTTTCTTT; V: TRBV5-1; size: -; D: TRBD1; J: TRBJ1-1
CDR3: CASSVTETQYF; DNA: TGTGCCAGCAGCGTCACGGAAACGCAGTATTTT; V: TRBV9; size: -; D: -; J: TRBJ2-3
CDR3: CASSEWGQGVYESDQPQHF; DNA: TGTGCCAGCAGTGAATGGGGACAGGGGGTCTATGAGAGTGATCAGCCCCAGCATTTT; V: TRBV6-1; size: -; D: TRBD1; J: TRBJ1-5